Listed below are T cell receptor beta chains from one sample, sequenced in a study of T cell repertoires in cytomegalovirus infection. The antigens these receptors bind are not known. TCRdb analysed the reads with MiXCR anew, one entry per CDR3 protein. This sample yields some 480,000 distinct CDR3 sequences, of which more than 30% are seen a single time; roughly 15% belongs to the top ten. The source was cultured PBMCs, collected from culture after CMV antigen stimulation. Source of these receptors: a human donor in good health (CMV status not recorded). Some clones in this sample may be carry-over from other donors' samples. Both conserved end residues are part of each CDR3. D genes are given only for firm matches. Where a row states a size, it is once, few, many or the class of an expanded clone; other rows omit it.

cdr3_nt: TGTGCCAGCACCCCGGCAGCAGCCCCTAATGAAAAACTGTTTTTT
cdr3_aa: CASTPAAAPNEKLFF
clone_size: many
d_call: NA
j_call: TRBJ1-4
v_call: TRBV28

cdr3_nt: TGCAGTGCTAGATGGGGGGATAGCAATCAGCCCCAGCATTTT
cdr3_aa: CSARWGDSNQPQHF
clone_size: NA
d_call: NA
j_call: TRBJ1-5
v_call: TRBV20-1

cdr3_nt: TGTGCCAGCAGTTCCCAGACCCAGACCAGGCAGTACTTC
cdr3_aa: CASSSQTQTRQYF
clone_size: few
d_call: NA
j_call: TRBJ2-7
v_call: TRBV12-3/TRBV12-4

cdr3_nt: TGTGCCAGCCGTACGACAGCAAATGAGCAGTTCTTC
cdr3_aa: CASRTTANEQFF
clone_size: NA
d_call: NA
j_call: TRBJ2-1
v_call: TRBV18

cdr3_nt: TGTGCCAGTAGTATTCGGGGAACTAGCGGGAAGTACAATGAGCAGTTCTTC
cdr3_aa: CASSIRGTSGKYNEQFF
clone_size: few
d_call: TRBD2
j_call: TRBJ2-1
v_call: TRBV19

cdr3_nt: TGCAGCGTCCGAAGACAGGGGTGGCAAGAGACCCAGTACTTC
cdr3_aa: CSVRRQGWQETQYF
clone_size: NA
d_call: TRBD1
j_call: TRBJ2-5
v_call: TRBV29-1

cdr3_nt: TGTGCCACCAGTCGAGTAGCGGGAGACACAGATACGCAGTATTTT
cdr3_aa: CATSRVAGDTDTQYF
clone_size: NA
d_call: TRBD2
j_call: TRBJ2-3
v_call: TRBV15

cdr3_nt: TGTGCCAGCAGCCGAGCGGGTATTGACTACAATGAGCAGTTCTTC
cdr3_aa: CASSRAGIDYNEQFF
clone_size: NA
d_call: NA
j_call: TRBJ2-1
v_call: TRBV12-3/TRBV12-4

cdr3_nt: TGTGCCAGCATCCTACAGGGGGCGCAATATGGCTACACCTTC
cdr3_aa: CASILQGAQYGYTF
clone_size: NA
d_call: TRBD1
j_call: TRBJ1-2
v_call: TRBV2

cdr3_nt: TGTGCCAGCAGCTGGGGGAAATCGGCTGAAAAACTGTTTTTT
cdr3_aa: CASSWGKSAEKLFF
clone_size: NA
d_call: NA
j_call: TRBJ1-4
v_call: TRBV7-2

cdr3_nt: TGTGCCAGCATGCAGGGGGGTAGTAAAGCTTTCTTT
cdr3_aa: CASMQGGSKAFF
clone_size: NA
d_call: TRBD1
j_call: TRBJ1-1
v_call: TRBV6-2/TRBV6-3

cdr3_nt: TGTGCCAGCAGTCCTCAGAATCAGCCCCAGCATTTT
cdr3_aa: CASSPQNQPQHF
clone_size: few
d_call: NA
j_call: TRBJ1-5
v_call: TRBV12-3/TRBV12-4

cdr3_nt: TGCAGTGCCACCCCCGGGACTAGCGGGAACAATGAGCAGTTCTTC
cdr3_aa: CSATPGTSGNNEQFF
clone_size: few
d_call: TRBD2
j_call: TRBJ2-1
v_call: TRBV20-1

cdr3_nt: TGCAGCGTTGGCCGGGACAGGCTACAACTGTTTTTT
cdr3_aa: CSVGRDRLQLFF
clone_size: NA
d_call: TRBD1
j_call: TRBJ1-4
v_call: TRBV29-1

cdr3_nt: TGTGCCAGCAGTTTATCGGGGAGCGGGAGGAAGGATGAGCAGTTCTTC
cdr3_aa: CASSLSGSGRKDEQFF
clone_size: few
d_call: TRBD2
j_call: TRBJ2-1
v_call: TRBV28

cdr3_nt: TGCGCCAGCAGCCAGCGCACAGGGGATTCACCCCTCCACTTT
cdr3_aa: CASSQRTGDSPLHF
clone_size: few
d_call: TRBD1
j_call: TRBJ1-6
v_call: TRBV4-3

cdr3_nt: TGTGCCAGCGGTTCATCACGATACGAGCAGTACTTC
cdr3_aa: CASGSSRYEQYF
clone_size: few
d_call: NA
j_call: TRBJ2-7
v_call: TRBV7-2

cdr3_nt: TGTGCCACCAGCAGAGCGAACCCTGAGCAGTTCTTC
cdr3_aa: CATSRANPEQFF
clone_size: NA
d_call: NA
j_call: TRBJ2-1
v_call: TRBV15

cdr3_nt: TGTGCCAGCAGTCCCCGTGACACCAACTACGAGCAGTACTTC
cdr3_aa: CASSPRDTNYEQYF
clone_size: NA
d_call: NA
j_call: TRBJ2-7
v_call: TRBV12-3/TRBV12-4

cdr3_nt: TGCGCCAGCAGCCCTCAAGCGGGAGGGCCCCATGAGCAGTTCTTC
cdr3_aa: CASSPQAGGPHEQFF
clone_size: NA
d_call: TRBD2
j_call: TRBJ2-1
v_call: TRBV5-1

cdr3_nt: TGTGCCAGCAGTTACCCGGGTTTGGGGGGGTCTTCGATTGAGCAGTTCTTC
cdr3_aa: CASSYPGLGGSSIEQFF
clone_size: many
d_call: TRBD2
j_call: TRBJ2-1
v_call: TRBV6-5

cdr3_nt: TGTGCTAGTGGTTTGGGCGGGAATAAAAATGAGCAGTTCTTC
cdr3_aa: CASGLGGNKNEQFF
clone_size: NA
d_call: NA
j_call: TRBJ2-1
v_call: TRBV12-5

cdr3_nt: TGTGCCATCAGTGAGTCGGCCGGGGCGGCCACCGGGGAGCTGTTTTTT
cdr3_aa: CAISESAGAATGELFF
clone_size: NA
d_call: NA
j_call: TRBJ2-2
v_call: TRBV10-3

cdr3_nt: TGTGCCAGCAGCTTAGTCGACAGTGGGGCCTCTGGAAACACCATATATTTT
cdr3_aa: CASSLVDSGASGNTIYF
clone_size: many
d_call: NA
j_call: TRBJ1-3
v_call: TRBV7-2

cdr3_nt: TGTGCCGTCGGTCGGGTCACAGATACGCAGTATTTT
cdr3_aa: CAVGRVTDTQYF
clone_size: NA
d_call: NA
j_call: TRBJ2-3
v_call: TRBV19

cdr3_nt: TGTGCCAGCAGCCCTAACACCGGGACAGGGGACAATGAGCAGTTCTTC
cdr3_aa: CASSPNTGTGDNEQFF
clone_size: many
d_call: TRBD1
j_call: TRBJ2-1
v_call: TRBV12-3/TRBV12-4

cdr3_nt: TGTGCCCAGCACGGGGGGGCGACAGATACGCAGTATTTT
cdr3_aa: CAQHGGATDTQYF
clone_size: few
d_call: TRBD2
j_call: TRBJ2-3
v_call: TRBV7-8

cdr3_nt: TGTGCCAGCAGCTTTTGGGAATCGTCCTACGAGCAGTACTTC
cdr3_aa: CASSFWESSYEQYF
clone_size: NA
d_call: NA
j_call: TRBJ2-7
v_call: TRBV7-2

cdr3_nt: TGTGCCTGGAAAAACCTTGGCTATGGCTACACCTTC
cdr3_aa: CAWKNLGYGYTF
clone_size: few
d_call: NA
j_call: TRBJ1-2
v_call: TRBV30

cdr3_nt: TGTGCCAGCAGCCGTTGGGGGCAGAGCACAGATACGCAGTATTTT
cdr3_aa: CASSRWGQSTDTQYF
clone_size: many
d_call: NA
j_call: TRBJ2-3
v_call: TRBV7-2